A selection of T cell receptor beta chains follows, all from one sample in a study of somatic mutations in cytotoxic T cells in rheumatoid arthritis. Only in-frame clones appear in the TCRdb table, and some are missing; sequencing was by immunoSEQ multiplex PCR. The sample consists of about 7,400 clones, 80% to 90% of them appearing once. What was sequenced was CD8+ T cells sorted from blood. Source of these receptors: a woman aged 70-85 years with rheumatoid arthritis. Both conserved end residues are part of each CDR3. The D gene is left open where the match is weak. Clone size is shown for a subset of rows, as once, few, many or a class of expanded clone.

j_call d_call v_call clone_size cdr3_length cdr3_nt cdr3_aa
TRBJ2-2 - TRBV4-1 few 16 TGCGCCAGCAGCCAAGCCTTGGAGGGTGCGTCAGGGGAGCTGTTTTTT CASSQALEGASGELFF
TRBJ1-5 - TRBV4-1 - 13 TGCGCCAGCAGCCCACAGGGTCCGGGGCCCCAGCATTTT CASSPQGPGPQHF
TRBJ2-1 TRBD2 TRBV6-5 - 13 TGTGCCAGCAGTTCGGGACTAGCGGATGAGCAGTTCTTC CASSSGLADEQFF
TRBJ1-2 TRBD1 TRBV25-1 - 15 TGTGCCAGCAGTGAAAGGTCAGGGGGCAGGTATGGCTACACCTTC CASSERSGGRYGYTF
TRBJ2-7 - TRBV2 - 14 TGTGCCAGCAGTGGACAGGCTAGTTCCTACGAGCAGTACTTC CASSGQASSYEQYF
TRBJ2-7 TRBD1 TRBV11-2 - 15 TGTGCCAGCAGCTTAGATTCCAGGGGGTACTACGAGCAGTACTTC CASSLDSRGYYEQYF
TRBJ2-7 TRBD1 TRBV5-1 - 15 TGCGCCAGCAGCCCTAGACAGGGTCTAAGGAACGAGCAGTACTTC CASSPRQGLRNEQYF
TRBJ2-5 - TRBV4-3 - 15 TGCGCCAGCAGCCAAGATCGAGGCGGGCAAGAGACCCAGTACTTC CASSQDRGGQETQYF
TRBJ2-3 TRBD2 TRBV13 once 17 TGTGCCAGCAGCTTTCCAACTAGCGGGGGGGCGGAAGATACGCAGTATTTT CASSFPTSGGAEDTQYF
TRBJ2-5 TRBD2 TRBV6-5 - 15 TGTGCCAGCACCCCCGGGAGGGGGGTCCAAGAGACCCAGTACTTC CASTPGRGVQETQYF
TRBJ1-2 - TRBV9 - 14 TGTGCCAGCGGGCAAGGGCAGGGGTACTATGGCTACACCTTC CASGQGQGYYGYTF
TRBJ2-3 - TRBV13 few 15 TGTGCCAGCAGCTTAGGCTTAGGGGTAACAGATACGCAGTATTTT CASSLGLGVTDTQYF
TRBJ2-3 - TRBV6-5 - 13 TGTGCCAGCAGTAAGGGGCACTCGGATACGCAGTATTTT CASSKGHSDTQYF
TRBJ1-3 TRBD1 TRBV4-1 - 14 TGCGCCAGCAGCCAGACAGGGGCGGGAAACACCATATATTTT CASSQTGAGNTIYF
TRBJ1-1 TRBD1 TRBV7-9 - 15 TGTGCCAGCAGCTATCCGGGACAGGGAAAAACTGAAGCTTTCTTT CASSYPGQGKTEAFF
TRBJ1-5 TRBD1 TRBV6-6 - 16 TGTGCCAGCAGTTACTCATCGGACAGGTCAAATCAGCCCCAGCATTTT CASSYSSDRSNQPQHF
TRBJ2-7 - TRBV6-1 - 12 TGTGCCAGCAGTGAAGCGTTAAGAGGGCAGTACTTC CASSEALRGQYF
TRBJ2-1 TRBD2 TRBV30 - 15 TGTGCCTGGACTCCGGGACTAGCGGATTACAATGAGCAGTTCTTC CAWTPGLADYNEQFF
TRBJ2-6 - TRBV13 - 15 TGTGCCAGCAGCGATACAGGCTCCCGGGCCAACGTCCTGACTTTC CASSDTGSRANVLTF
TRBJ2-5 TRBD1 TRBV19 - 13 TGTGCCAGTCGAGACAGGGGGCGAGAGACCCAGTACTTC CASRDRGRETQYF